The text below deals with one T cell receptor beta chain. Its antigen remains unidentified. This CDR3 spans 15 amino acids. Trimming removed 0 bases at V and 5 bases at J, with 11 bases between. CDR1 is SGHRS, CDR2 YFSETQ, per germline. The source of the sample is a study of T cell responses to AZD1222 COVID-19 vaccine. The study, taken as a whole, reports: It was only a handful of AZD1222 recipients who were seropositive at baseline. Every sample of the repertoires postdated the peak T cell response.

The protocol was immunoSEQ multiplex PCR, while the TCRdb copy is restricted to in-frame clones and leaves out a portion. The sample yields approximately 120,000 clones, more than 80% seen once. Pooled in the analysis were second doses at about 4 or about 12 weeks. The chain combines TRBV5-1 with TRBJ2-2; the D is unclear. The receptor's source is an adult who received the AZD1222 COVID-19 vaccine. The source material was peripheral blood, sampled 28 days after the second AZD1222 dose. CDR3 region: CASSLVREGTGELFF. As DNA, the CDR3 is TGCGCCAGCAGCTTGGTAAGGGAAGGAACCGGGGAGCTGTTTTTT.